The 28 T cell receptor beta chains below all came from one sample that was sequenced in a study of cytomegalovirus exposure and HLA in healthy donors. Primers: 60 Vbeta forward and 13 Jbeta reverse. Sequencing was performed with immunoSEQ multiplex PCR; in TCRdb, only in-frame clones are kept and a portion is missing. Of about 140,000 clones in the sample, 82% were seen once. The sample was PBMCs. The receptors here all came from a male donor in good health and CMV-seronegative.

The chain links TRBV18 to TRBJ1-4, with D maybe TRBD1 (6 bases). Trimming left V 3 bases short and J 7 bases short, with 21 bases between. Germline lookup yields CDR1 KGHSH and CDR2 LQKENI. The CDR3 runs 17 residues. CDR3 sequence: CASSPGPTRQAVEKLFF. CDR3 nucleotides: TGTGCCAGCTCACCGGGCCCCACTCGACAGGCGGTTGAAAAACTGTTTTTT.

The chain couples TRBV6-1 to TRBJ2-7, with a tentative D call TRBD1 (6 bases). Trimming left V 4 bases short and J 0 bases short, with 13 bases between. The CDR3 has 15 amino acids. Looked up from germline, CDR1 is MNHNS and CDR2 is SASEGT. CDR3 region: CASSGPRDNSYEQYF. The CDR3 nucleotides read TGTGCCAGCAGTGGCCCCCGGGACAACTCCTACGAGCAGTACTTC.

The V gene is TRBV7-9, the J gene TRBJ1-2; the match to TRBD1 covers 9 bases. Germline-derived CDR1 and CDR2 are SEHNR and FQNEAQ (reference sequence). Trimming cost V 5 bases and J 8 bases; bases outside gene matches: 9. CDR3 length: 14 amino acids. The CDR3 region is CASSPRDRVWGYTF. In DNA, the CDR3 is TGTGCCAGCAGCCCCAGGGACAGGGTGTGGGGCTACACCTTC.

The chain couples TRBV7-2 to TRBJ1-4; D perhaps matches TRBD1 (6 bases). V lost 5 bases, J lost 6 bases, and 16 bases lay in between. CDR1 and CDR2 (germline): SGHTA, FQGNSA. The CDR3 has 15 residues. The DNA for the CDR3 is TGTGCCAGCAGCCAGAGTTGGGGGCGAGATGAAAAACTGTTTTTT. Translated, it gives CASSQSWGRDEKLFF.

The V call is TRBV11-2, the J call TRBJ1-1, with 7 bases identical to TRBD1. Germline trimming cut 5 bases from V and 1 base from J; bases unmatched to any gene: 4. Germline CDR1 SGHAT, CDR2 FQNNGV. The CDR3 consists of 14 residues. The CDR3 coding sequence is TGTGCCAGCAGCCACAGGGGTGGGAACACTGAAGCTTTCTTT. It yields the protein CASSHRGGNTEAFF.

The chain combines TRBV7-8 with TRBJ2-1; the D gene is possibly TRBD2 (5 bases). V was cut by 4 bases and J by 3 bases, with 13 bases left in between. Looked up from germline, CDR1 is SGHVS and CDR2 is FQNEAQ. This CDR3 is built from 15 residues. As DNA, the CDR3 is TGTGCCAGCAGCTCGACGAGGGCGGTCTACAATGAGCAGTTCTTC. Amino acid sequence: CASSSTRAVYNEQFF.

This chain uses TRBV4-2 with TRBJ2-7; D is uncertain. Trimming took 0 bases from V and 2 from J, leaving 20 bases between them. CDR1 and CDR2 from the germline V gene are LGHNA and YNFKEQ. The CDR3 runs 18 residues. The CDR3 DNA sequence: TGTGCCAGCAGCCAAGATTCTCAATCCCCATCACTGGCCTACGAGCAGTACTTC. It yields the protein CASSQDSQSPSLAYEQYF.

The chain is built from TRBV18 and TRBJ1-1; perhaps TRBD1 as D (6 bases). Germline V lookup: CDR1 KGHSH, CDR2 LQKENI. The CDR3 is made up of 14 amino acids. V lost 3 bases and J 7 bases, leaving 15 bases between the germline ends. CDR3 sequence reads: CASSPVQGQNEAFF. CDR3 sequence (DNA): TGTGCCAGCTCACCCGTTCAGGGACAAAATGAAGCTTTCTTT. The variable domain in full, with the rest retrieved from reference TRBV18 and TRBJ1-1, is NAGVMQNPRHLVRRRGQEARLRCSPMKGHSHVYWYRQLPEEGLKFMVYLQKENIIDESGMPKERFSAEFPKEGPSILRIQQVVRGDSAAYFCASSPVQGQNEAFFGQGTRLTVV.

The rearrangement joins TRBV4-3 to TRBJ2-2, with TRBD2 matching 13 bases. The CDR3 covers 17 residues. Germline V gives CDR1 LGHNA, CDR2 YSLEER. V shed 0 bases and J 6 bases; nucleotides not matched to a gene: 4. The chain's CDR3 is CASSQDLGLAGSGELFF. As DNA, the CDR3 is TGCGCCAGCAGCCAAGATTTGGGACTAGCGGGATCCGGGGAGCTGTTTTTT.

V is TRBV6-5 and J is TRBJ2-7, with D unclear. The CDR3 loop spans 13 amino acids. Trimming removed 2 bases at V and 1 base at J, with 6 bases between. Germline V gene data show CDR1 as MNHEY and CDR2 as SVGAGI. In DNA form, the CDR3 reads TGTGCCAGCAGTTACATCGGTTCCTACGAGCAGTACTTC. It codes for CASSYIGSYEQYF.

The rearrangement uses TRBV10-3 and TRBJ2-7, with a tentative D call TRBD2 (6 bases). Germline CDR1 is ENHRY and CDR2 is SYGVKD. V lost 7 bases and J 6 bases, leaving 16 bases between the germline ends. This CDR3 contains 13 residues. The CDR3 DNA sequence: TGTGCCATCACTCGGGATCCCGGGGGCGAGCAGTACTTC. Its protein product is CAITRDPGGEQYF.

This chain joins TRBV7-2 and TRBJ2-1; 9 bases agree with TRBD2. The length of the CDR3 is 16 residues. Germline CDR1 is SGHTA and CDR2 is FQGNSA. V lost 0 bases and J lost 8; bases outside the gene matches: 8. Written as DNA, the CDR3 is TGTGCCAGCAGCTTAGCCGGACTAGCGTATCTCGATGAGCAGTTCTTC. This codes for CASSLAGLAYLDEQFF. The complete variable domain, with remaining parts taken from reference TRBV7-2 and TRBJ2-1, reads GAGVSQSPSNKVTEKGKDVELRCDPISGHTALYWYRQSLGQGLEFLIYFQGNSAPDKSGLPSDRFSAERTGGSVSTLTIQRTQQEDSAVYLCASSLAGLAYLDEQFFGPGTRLTVL.

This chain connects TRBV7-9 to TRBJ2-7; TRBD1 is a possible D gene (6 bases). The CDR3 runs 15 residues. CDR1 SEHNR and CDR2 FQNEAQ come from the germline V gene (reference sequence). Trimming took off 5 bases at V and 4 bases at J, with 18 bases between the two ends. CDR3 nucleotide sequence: TGTGCCAGCAGCAAGCCGCCGGGACACGAGTACGAGCAGTACTTC. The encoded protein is CASSKPPGHEYEQYF.

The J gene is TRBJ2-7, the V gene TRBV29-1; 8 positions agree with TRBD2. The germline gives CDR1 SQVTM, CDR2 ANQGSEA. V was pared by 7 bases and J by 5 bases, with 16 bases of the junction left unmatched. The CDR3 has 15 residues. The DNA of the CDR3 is TGCAGCGGGGCGGGAGGCGCGGCGGGAGGCCACGAGCAGTACTTC. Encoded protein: CSGAGGAAGGHEQYF.

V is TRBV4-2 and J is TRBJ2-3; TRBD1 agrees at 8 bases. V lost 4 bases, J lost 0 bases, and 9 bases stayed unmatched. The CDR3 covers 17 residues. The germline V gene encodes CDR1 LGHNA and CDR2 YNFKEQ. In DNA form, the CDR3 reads TGTGCCAGCAGCCCAGGGGGCGGAGCTACTAGCACAGATACGCAGTATTTT. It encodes CASSPGGGATSTDTQYF.

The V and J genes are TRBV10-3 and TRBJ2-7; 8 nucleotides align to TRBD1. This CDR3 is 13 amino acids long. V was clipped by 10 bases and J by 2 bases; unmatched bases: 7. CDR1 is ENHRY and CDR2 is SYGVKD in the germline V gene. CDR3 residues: CARQTGATYEQYF. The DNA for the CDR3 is TGTGCCAGACAGACAGGGGCAACCTACGAGCAGTACTTC.

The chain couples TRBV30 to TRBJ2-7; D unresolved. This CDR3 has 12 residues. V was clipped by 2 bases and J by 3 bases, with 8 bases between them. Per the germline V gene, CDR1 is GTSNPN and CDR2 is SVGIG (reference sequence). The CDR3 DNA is TGTGCCTGGAGTCCGACTGGCTACGAGCAGTACTTC. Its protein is CAWSPTGYEQYF.

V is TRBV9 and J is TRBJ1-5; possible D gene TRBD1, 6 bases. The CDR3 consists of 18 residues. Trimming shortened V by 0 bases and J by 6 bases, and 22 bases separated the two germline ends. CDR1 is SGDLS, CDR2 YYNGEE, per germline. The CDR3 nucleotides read TGTGCCAGCAGCGTAGTGGGGCGGAAACTCAGGGGTCCTCAGCCCCAGCATTTT. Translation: CASSVVGRKLRGPQPQHF. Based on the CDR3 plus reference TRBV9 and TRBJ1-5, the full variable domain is DSGVTQTPKHLITATGQRVTLRCSPRSGDLSVYWYQQSLDQGLQFLIQYYNGEERAKGNILERFSAQQFPDLHSELNLSSLELGDSALYFCASSVVGRKLRGPQPQHFGDGTRLSIL.

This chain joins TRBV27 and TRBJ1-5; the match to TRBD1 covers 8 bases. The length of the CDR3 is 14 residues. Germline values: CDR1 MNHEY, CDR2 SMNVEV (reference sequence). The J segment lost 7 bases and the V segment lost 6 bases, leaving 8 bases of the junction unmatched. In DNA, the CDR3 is TGTGCCAGCAGCTTGAGACAGGGGAACCAGCCCCAGCATTTT. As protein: CASSLRQGNQPQHF.

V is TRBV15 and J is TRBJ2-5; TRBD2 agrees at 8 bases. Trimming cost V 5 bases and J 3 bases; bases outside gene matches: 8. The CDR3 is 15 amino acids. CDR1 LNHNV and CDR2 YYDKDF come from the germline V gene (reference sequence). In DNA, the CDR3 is TGTGCCACCAGCGGACATGGACTAGCCGAAGAGACCCAGTACTTC. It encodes CATSGHGLAEETQYF. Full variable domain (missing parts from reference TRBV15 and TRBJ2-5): DAMVIQNPRYQVTQFGKPVTLSCSQTLNHNVMYWYQQKSSQAPKLLFHYYDKDFNNEADTPDNFQSRRPNTSFCFLDIRSPGLGDTAMYLCATSGHGLAEETQYFGPGTRLLVL.

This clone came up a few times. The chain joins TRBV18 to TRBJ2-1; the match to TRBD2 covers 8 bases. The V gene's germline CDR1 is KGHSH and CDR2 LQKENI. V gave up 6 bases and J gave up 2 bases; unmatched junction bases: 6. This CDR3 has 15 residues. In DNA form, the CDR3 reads TGTGCCAGCTCCCTCCTCGGGGGGGCCTACAATGAGCAGTTCTTC. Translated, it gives CASSLLGGAYNEQFF.

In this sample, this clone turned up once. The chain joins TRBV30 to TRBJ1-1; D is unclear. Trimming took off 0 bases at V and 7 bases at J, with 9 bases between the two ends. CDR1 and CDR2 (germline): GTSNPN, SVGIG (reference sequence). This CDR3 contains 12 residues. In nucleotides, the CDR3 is TGTGCCTGGAGTGTACACGGGGATGAAGCTTTCTTT. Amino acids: CAWSVHGDEAFF.

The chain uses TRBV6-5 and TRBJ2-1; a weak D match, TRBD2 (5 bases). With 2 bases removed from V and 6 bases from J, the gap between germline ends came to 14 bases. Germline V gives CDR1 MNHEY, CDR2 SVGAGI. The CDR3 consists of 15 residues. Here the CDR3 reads CASSYGEPPANEQFF. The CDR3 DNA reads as TGTGCCAGCAGTTACGGGGAGCCCCCAGCCAATGAGCAGTTCTTC.

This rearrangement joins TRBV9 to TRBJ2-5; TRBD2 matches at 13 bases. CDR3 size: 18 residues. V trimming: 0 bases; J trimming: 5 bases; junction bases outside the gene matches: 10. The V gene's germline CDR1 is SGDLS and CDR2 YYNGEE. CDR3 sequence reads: CASSVGTSGSRLSETQYF. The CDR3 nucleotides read TGTGCCAGCAGCGTAGGGACTAGCGGGAGTAGGTTGTCGGAGACCCAGTACTTC. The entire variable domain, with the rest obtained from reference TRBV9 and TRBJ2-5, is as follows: DSGVTQTPKHLITATGQRVTLRCSPRSGDLSVYWYQQSLDQGLQFLIQYYNGEERAKGNILERFSAQQFPDLHSELNLSSLELGDSALYFCASSVGTSGSRLSETQYFGPGTRLLVL.

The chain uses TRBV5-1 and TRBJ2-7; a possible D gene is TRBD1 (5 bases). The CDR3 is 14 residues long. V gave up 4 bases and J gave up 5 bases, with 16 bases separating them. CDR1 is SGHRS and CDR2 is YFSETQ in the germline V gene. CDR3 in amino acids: CASSVGPGLDEQYF. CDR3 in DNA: TGCGCCAGCAGCGTGGGGCCCGGGTTGGACGAGCAGTACTTC. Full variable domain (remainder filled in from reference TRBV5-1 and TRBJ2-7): KAGVTQTPRYLIKTRGQQVTLSCSPISGHRSVSWYQQTPGQGLQFLFEYFSETQRNKGNFPGRFSGRQFSNSRSEMNVSTLELGDSALYLCASSVGPGLDEQYFGPGTRLTVT.

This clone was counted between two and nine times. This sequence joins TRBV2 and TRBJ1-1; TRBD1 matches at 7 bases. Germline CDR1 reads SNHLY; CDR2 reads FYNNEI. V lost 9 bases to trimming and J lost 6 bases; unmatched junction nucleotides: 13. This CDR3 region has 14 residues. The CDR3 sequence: CASYRDSTPAEAFF. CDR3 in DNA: TGTGCCAGTTACCGGGACAGCACTCCCGCTGAAGCTTTCTTT.

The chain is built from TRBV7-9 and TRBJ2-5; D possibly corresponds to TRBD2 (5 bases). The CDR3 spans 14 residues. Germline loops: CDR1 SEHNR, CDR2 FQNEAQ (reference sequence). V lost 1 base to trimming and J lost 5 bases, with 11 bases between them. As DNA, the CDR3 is TGTGCCAGCAGCTTAGAATGGGGAGAGGAGACCCAGTACTTC. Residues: CASSLEWGEETQYF.

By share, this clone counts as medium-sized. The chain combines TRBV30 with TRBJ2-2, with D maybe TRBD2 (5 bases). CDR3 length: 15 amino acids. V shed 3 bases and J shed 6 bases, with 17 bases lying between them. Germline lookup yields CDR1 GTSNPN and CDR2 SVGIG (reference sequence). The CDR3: CAWSKGDSHAGELFF. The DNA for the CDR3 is TGTGCCTGGAGCAAGGGAGACTCCCACGCCGGGGAGCTGTTTTTT. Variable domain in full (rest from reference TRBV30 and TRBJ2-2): SQTIHQWPATLVQPVGSPLSLECTVEGTSNPNLYWYRQAAGRGLQLLFYSVGIGQISSEVPQNLSASRPQDRQFILSSKKLLLSDSGFYLCAWSKGDSHAGELFFGEGSRLTVL.